These T cell receptor beta chains were read from a single sample in a study of blood T cell repertoires in COVID-19. TCRdb's table, derived via immunoSEQ multiplex PCR, lists solely in-frame clones and lacks some. The data contain around 250,000 clones, roughly nine tenths of them seen just once; the ten biggest clones take up more than 1%. Input material: PBMCs or T cells enriched from blood (not recorded which). Receptors originate from a human donor in a cohort exposed to, infected with or recovered from COVID-19 (not recorded which). The donor label of this sample is uncertain. The CDR3 runs from the conserved cysteine through the conserved F or W. A D gene is named only where the DNA matches it firmly. Rows give clone size only sometimes, using once, few, many, or a class for an expanded clone.

j_call | v_call | clone_size | d_call | cdr3_aa | cdr3_nt
TRBJ1-6 | TRBV6-5 | - | TRBD1 | CASSRDSNNSPLHF | TGTGCCAGCAGTCGGGACAGCAATAATTCACCCCTCCACTTT
TRBJ1-2 | TRBV15 | - | - | CATSRFQGGGDGYTF | TGTGCCACCAGCAGATTCCAGGGTGGCGGCGATGGCTACACCTTC
TRBJ2-3 | TRBV24-1 | - | - | CATALDTDTQYF | TGTGCCACCGCCTTAGACACAGATACGCAGTATTTT
TRBJ1-2 | TRBV7-9 | - | TRBD1 | CASSSTGNYGYTF | TGTGCCAGCAGCTCGACAGGGAACTATGGCTACACCTTC
TRBJ1-5 | TRBV11-3 | - | - | CASSLGGPDQPQHF | TGTGCCAGCAGCTTAGGCGGCCCCGATCAGCCCCAGCATTTT
TRBJ2-5 | TRBV27 | - | TRBD2 | CASSLRLAGGTQYF | TGTGCCAGCAGTTTAAGACTAGCGGGGGGGACCCAGTACTTC
TRBJ2-1 | TRBV4-3 | few | - | CASSRQLDRYNEQFF | TGCGCCAGCAGCCGACAGCTGGACCGCTACAATGAGCAGTTCTTC
TRBJ1-1 | TRBV6-1 | - | TRBD1 | CASSEQGTGSTEAFF | TGTGCCAGCAGTGAACAGGGGACAGGGTCCACTGAAGCTTTCTTT
TRBJ2-2 | TRBV19 | - | - | CASSIHRSNTGELFF | TGTGCCAGTAGTATACACAGGTCGAACACCGGGGAGCTGTTTTTT
TRBJ1-2 | TRBV19 | - | - | CASSIGRDIGGYTF | TGTGCCAGTAGTATCGGCCGGGATATCGGTGGCTACACCTTC
TRBJ2-2 | TRBV30 | - | - | CAWRPGHLETGELFF | TGTGCCTGGAGACCGGGACACCTGGAGACCGGGGAGCTGTTTTTT
TRBJ2-5 | TRBV14 | - | TRBD2 | CASSQDGRGQETQYF | TGTGCCAGCAGCCAAGATGGGAGGGGTCAAGAGACCCAGTACTTC
TRBJ2-7 | TRBV19 | - | TRBD2 | CASSIPSGGSYEQYF | TGTGCCAGTAGTATCCCGAGCGGGGGCTCCTACGAGCAGTACTTC
TRBJ2-3 | TRBV5-1 | - | - | CASSSLPANTQYF | TGCGCCAGCAGCTCACTTCCCGCTAATACGCAGTATTTT
TRBJ1-1 | TRBV6-5 | - | - | CASSPGVVGTEAFF | TGTGCCAGCAGCCCAGGGGTAGTCGGCACTGAAGCTTTCTTT
TRBJ2-1 | TRBV7-3 | - | TRBD1 | CASSDRGRGSYNEQFF | TGTGCCAGCAGCGACAGGGGGCGGGGCTCCTACAATGAGCAGTTCTTC
TRBJ2-2 | TRBV7-3 | - | TRBD1 | CATRRQGATGELFF | TGTGCCACCCGCCGGCAGGGGGCCACCGGGGAGCTGTTTTTT
TRBJ2-5 | TRBV27 | - | TRBD2 | CASRLRSSGGAAETQYF | TGTGCCAGCAGACTCAGGTCCTCCGGGGGGGCCGCCGAGACCCAGTACTTC
TRBJ2-7 | TRBV7-6 | once | TRBD1 | CASSLVGGTGRGEQYF | TGTGCCAGCAGCTTAGTTGGAGGGACAGGGAGAGGCGAGCAGTACTTC
TRBJ1-3 | TRBV4-3 | once | - | CASSQDGGRSGNTIYF | TGCGCCAGCAGCCAAGACGGAGGCCGCTCTGGAAACACCATATATTTT
TRBJ2-1 | TRBV3-1/TRBV3-2 | - | - | CASSQMQGINEQFF | TGTGCCAGCAGCCAAATGCAGGGAATAAATGAGCAGTTCTTC
TRBJ2-6 | TRBV7-9 | - | - | CASSFRTGRAGANVLTF | TGTGCCAGCAGCTTTCGTACAGGGCGGGCTGGGGCCAACGTCCTGACTTTC
TRBJ2-3 | TRBV3-1/TRBV3-2 | - | - | CASSQDWGADTQYF | TGTGCCAGCAGCCAAGATTGGGGAGCAGATACGCAGTATTTT
TRBJ1-2 | TRBV10-3 | - | - | CAITRDNHYTF | TGTGCCATCACTCGGGACAACCACTACACCTTC
TRBJ1-2 | TRBV15 | - | - | CATSRVARGQGYTF | TGTGCCACCAGCAGAGTAGCTAGGGGTCAAGGCTACACCTTC
TRBJ1-1 | TRBV18 | once | - | CASSPQEVMNTEAFF | TGTGCCAGCTCACCACAGGAGGTCATGAACACTGAAGCTTTCTTT
TRBJ2-1 | TRBV9 | - | TRBD2 | CASSVAGLAGGPHNEQFF | TGTGCCAGCAGCGTAGCGGGACTAGCGGGGGGGCCCCACAATGAGCAGTTCTTC
TRBJ1-2 | TRBV4-1 | - | TRBD1 | CASSQDSDRVGYGYTF | TGCGCCAGCAGCCAGGACTCGGACAGGGTGGGCTATGGCTACACCTTC
TRBJ1-3 | TRBV7-2 | - | - | CASSFRPRGPGNTIYF | TGTGCCAGCAGCTTCAGGCCGCGGGGACCTGGAAACACCATATATTTT
TRBJ1-6 | TRBV2 | - | - | CASSEELRDNSPLHF | TGTGCCAGCAGTGAAGAGTTAAGAGATAATTCACCCCTCCACTTT
TRBJ1-5 | TRBV7-9 | - | TRBD1 | CASSWGQVNQPQHF | TGTGCCAGCAGCTGGGGACAGGTCAATCAGCCCCAGCATTTT
TRBJ2-2 | TRBV18 | once | - | CASTQSGELFF | TGTGCCAGCACGCAGTCCGGGGAGCTGTTTTTT
TRBJ1-4 | TRBV9 | - | - | CASSISATNEKLFF | TGTGCCAGCAGTATCTCTGCAACTAATGAAAAACTGTTTTTT
TRBJ2-3 | TRBV30 | - | TRBD2 | CAWSVSGGTTDTQYF | TGTGCCTGGAGTGTGAGCGGGGGTACCACAGATACGCAGTATTTT
TRBJ2-1 | TRBV9 | once | - | CASSVGGSSPYNEQFF | TGTGCCAGCAGCGTAGGCGGGTCCTCCCCCTACAATGAGCAGTTCTTC
TRBJ1-4 | TRBV7-9 | once | - | CASPVRGKLFF | TGTGCCAGCCCCGTGAGGGGGAAACTGTTTTTT
TRBJ1-1 | TRBV7-9 | - | - | CASSTAGNTEAFF | TGTGCCAGCAGCACCGCAGGGAACACTGAAGCTTTCTTT